This T cell receptor beta chain was recovered during a study of cytomegalovirus exposure and HLA in healthy donors. This clone was found a few times. The antigen is not known. Distinct nucleotide sequences in the sample also encode this CDR3. Trimming at V came to 3 bases and at J to 2 bases, leaving 2 bases not matched to a gene. The germline CDR1 and CDR2 sequences are SGHRS and YFSETQ. CDR3 length: 13 residues. Assay: immunoSEQ multiplex PCR; the TCRdb copy retains only in-frame clones and omits some. The sample comprises about 120,000 clones, approximately 89% of which are singletons, and 1.5% to 2% rests with the top ten. The donors were members of the approximately 130-subject validation cohort (separate from the approximately 670-subject first cohort). Study-level points and caveats: Most sequenced TCRs were rare (though some public TCRs occurred in many donors).

The receptor's source is a man between 18 and 29 years old in good health and CMV-seronegative. What was sequenced was PBMCs. This rearrangement joins TRBV5-1 to TRBJ2-7, with TRBD1 matching 7 bases. The chain's CDR3 is CASSWGQTYEQYF. DNA for the CDR3: TGCGCCAGCAGCTGGGGACAGACCTACGAGCAGTACTTC.